The entry below describes one TCR beta chain. The record originates from a study of human T cells and chemical hapten exposure. CDR1 SGHRS and CDR2 YFSETQ come from the germline V gene. The CDR3 consists of 15 residues. Trimming pared 4 bases from V and 5 bases from J, leaving 18 bases between. TCRdb analysed the RACE reads with MiXCR anew, one entry per CDR3 protein. The table lists 85,000 to 100,000 distinct CDR3 sequences, 25% to 35% of them singletons. Described time point: patch test 3, about 24 weeks after DPC sensitization. Documented treatment: therapeutic diphenylcyclopropenone sensitization with weekly scalp DPC.

The rearrangement links TRBV5-1 to TRBJ2-5, with D possibly being TRBD2 (6 bases). The TCR comes from a man aged 35-49 years with alopecia areata. Some clones in this sample may be carry-over from other donors' samples. This specimen consisted of whole blood, obtained in connection with sensitization to the hapten diphenylcyclopropenone (DPC). The CDR3 loop reads CASSPTSTSWETQYF. DNA for the CDR3: TGCGCCAGCAGCCCGACTAGTACCTCGTGGGAGACCCAGTACTTC.